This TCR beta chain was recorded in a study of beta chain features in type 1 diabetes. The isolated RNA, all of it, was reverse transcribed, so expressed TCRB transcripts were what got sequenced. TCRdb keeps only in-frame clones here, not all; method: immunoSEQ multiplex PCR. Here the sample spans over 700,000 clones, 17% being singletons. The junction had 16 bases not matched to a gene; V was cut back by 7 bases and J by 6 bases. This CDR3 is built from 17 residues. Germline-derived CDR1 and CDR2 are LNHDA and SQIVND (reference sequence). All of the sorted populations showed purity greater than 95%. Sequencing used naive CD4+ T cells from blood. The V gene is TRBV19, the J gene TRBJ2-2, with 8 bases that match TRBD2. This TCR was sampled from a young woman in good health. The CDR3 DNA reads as TGTGCCAGTATCCCCCGGGGGGGACTTTGGGAATCCGGGGAGCTGTTTTTT. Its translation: CASIPRGGLWESGELFF.